The 28 T cell receptor beta chains below all came from one sample that was sequenced in a study of cytomegalovirus exposure and HLA in healthy donors. The PCR ran on 60 Vbeta and 13 Jbeta primers. Sequenced by immunoSEQ multiplex PCR; TCRdb stores in-frame clones only, minus some. The profile shows approximately 100,000 clones, roughly 82% of them singletons. Material for sequencing was PBMCs. These receptors were taken from a woman aged 18-29 years in good health and CMV-seronegative.

The chain is built from TRBV7-2 and TRBJ1-2; 8 nucleotides agree with TRBD1. The germline V gene encodes CDR1 SGHTA and CDR2 FQGNSA. The CDR3 extends over 15 amino acids. V was clipped by 4 bases and J by 8 bases; unmatched bases: 12. CDR3 in amino acids: CASSSTGEVPKGYTF. CDR3 sequence (DNA): TGTGCCAGCAGCTCGACAGGGGAGGTCCCTAAGGGCTACACCTTC.

V is TRBV27 and J is TRBJ2-3; 9 nucleotides agree with TRBD2. Per the germline V gene, CDR1 is MNHEY and CDR2 is SMNVEV (reference sequence). V trimming: 10 bases; J trimming: 4 bases; junction bases outside the gene matches: 15. This CDR3 is 16 amino acids long. The CDR3 DNA reads TGTGCCACAAGAGACGTAGCGGGAGAGGCCCCAGATACGCAGTATTTT. It specifies CATRDVAGEAPDTQYF.

This clone was detected only a few times. The rearrangement links TRBV6-6 to TRBJ1-5; D is perhaps TRBD1 (5 bases). V was clipped by 5 bases and J by 5 bases, with 16 bases between them. This CDR3 is 15 amino acids long. Per the germline V gene, CDR1 is MNHNY and CDR2 is SVGAGI (reference sequence). The CDR3 region is CASSIRSTAYQPQHF. CDR3 DNA: TGTGCCAGCAGTATCCGATCGACAGCCTATCAGCCCCAGCATTTT.

The V and J genes are TRBV5-6 and TRBJ2-5, with D perhaps matching TRBD1 (6 bases). Germline V gives CDR1 SGHDT, CDR2 YYEEEE. Deletions cut 1 base from V and 5 bases from J, with 9 bases between. The length of the CDR3 is 13 residues. CDR3 residues: CASSLSGVETQYF. DNA for the CDR3: TGTGCCAGCAGCTTGTCAGGGGTGGAGACCCAGTACTTC.

V usage is TRBV6-1 and J usage is TRBJ2-3; a possible D gene is TRBD2 (6 bases). CDR3 length equals 14 residues. V was shortened by 3 bases and J by 2 bases, with 9 bases between the two germline ends. CDR1 is MNHNS, CDR2 SASEGT, per germline. CDR3 DNA: TGTGCCAGCAGTGACGCGGGGACCACAGATACGCAGTATTTT. Translated, it gives CASSDAGTTDTQYF.

This chain joins TRBV4-1 and TRBJ2-1; D possibly corresponds to TRBD2 (6 bases). CDR3 length: 19 residues. V lost 3 bases to trimming and J lost 8 bases, with 29 bases between them. Germline CDR1 is MGHRA and CDR2 is YSYEKL. The CDR3 DNA reads TGCGCCAGCAGCCAGTTCCCCGGGACTCAAGAGGTCCCCAACGATGAGCAGTTCTTC. Amino acids: CASSQFPGTQEVPNDEQFF.

The V and J genes are TRBV30 and TRBJ2-5; possible D gene TRBD2, 6 bases. The closer fit of TRBJ2-7 to the DNA end suggests the J call may be wrong. The CDR3 contains 12 residues. Germline CDR1 GTSNPN, CDR2 SVGIG (reference sequence). In DNA form, the CDR3 reads TGTGCCTGGGCGGGAAGCTCCTACGAGCAGTACTTC. It specifies CAWAGSSYEQYF.

The chain joins TRBV6-5 to TRBJ2-1; D not certain. The CDR3 runs 13 residues. V lost 0 bases and J 7 bases, leaving 7 bases between the germline ends. CDR1 is MNHEY, CDR2 SVGAGI, per germline. CDR3 nucleotides: TGTGCCAGCAGTTACTCACTTCTTAATGAGCAGTTCTTC. It encodes CASSYSLLNEQFF.

The gene calls are TRBV5-6 and TRBJ2-7, with TRBD1 matching over 11 bases. The CDR3 covers 18 residues. The trim removed 3 bases at V and 3 bases at J, leaving 14 bases unmatched. Germline CDR1 SGHDT, CDR2 YYEEEE. The CDR3 loop is CASSSWTGGASASYEQYF. The DNA for the CDR3 is TGTGCCAGCAGCTCCTGGACAGGGGGCGCAAGCGCGAGCTACGAGCAGTACTTC.

The gene calls are TRBV6-6 and TRBJ2-3, with 14 positions matching TRBD2. The CDR3 totals 16 residues. Germline V gene sequence: CDR1 MNHNY, CDR2 SVGAGI (reference sequence). Trimming at V came to 5 bases and at J to 6 bases, leaving 7 bases not matched to a gene. This CDR3 is CASSPRLAGGVDTQYF. The CDR3 DNA reads TGTGCCAGCAGTCCCCGACTAGCGGGGGGGGTGGATACGCAGTATTTT.

This chain links TRBV7-8 with TRBJ2-1; 11 nucleotides align to TRBD2. This CDR3 comprises 17 residues. Germline CDR1 and CDR2: SGHVS and FQNEAQ. V was pared by 2 bases and J by 5 bases, with 8 bases of the junction left unmatched. This CDR3 reads CASSLRARTSGHNEQFF. The DNA for the CDR3 is TGTGCCAGCAGCTTACGGGCACGGACTAGCGGGCACAATGAGCAGTTCTTC.

This clone was seen a handful of times. One junction end disagrees with the germline gene, perhaps due to a read error. The CDR3 bases are TGCGCCAGCAGCCCTAAAACAGGGTTGCGGGATGAGCAGTTCTTC. Residues: CASSPKTGLRDEQFF. The chain recombines TRBV5-4 with TRBJ2-1, with a tentative D call TRBD1 (6 bases). The CDR3 extends over 15 amino acids. Looked up from germline, CDR1 is SGHNT and CDR2 is YYREEE (reference sequence).

This clone was seen ten or more times. J is TRBJ2-3 and V is TRBV5-1, with D tentatively TRBD2 (5 bases). V was trimmed by 4 bases and J by 7 bases, leaving 10 bases between them. This CDR3 has 12 amino acids. Germline V gives CDR1 SGHRS, CDR2 YFSETQ. The CDR3 region has the DNA TGCGCCAGCAGCATGGACTTATATACGCAGTATTTT. Amino acid sequence: CASSMDLYTQYF.

V gene TRBV14 combines with J gene TRBJ2-3, with D uncertain. CDR3 length: 16 residues. Germline assignment: CDR1 SGHDN and CDR2 FVKESK. The V end lost 0 bases, the J end lost 2 bases, and 12 bases lay between the germline ends. The CDR3 region is CASSQDLSEYTDTQYF. The CDR3 DNA follows: TGTGCCAGCAGCCAAGACCTCAGCGAGTACACAGATACGCAGTATTTT. Filled out from reference TRBV14 and TRBJ2-3, the complete variable domain reads EAGVTQFPSHSVIEKGQTVTLRCDPISGHDNLYWYRRVMGKEIKFLLHFVKESKQDESGMPNNRFLAERTGGTYSTLKVQPAELEDSGVYFCASSQDLSEYTDTQYFGPGTRLTVL.

J is TRBJ1-1 and V is TRBV7-8, with no clear D. CDR3 length: 15 amino acids. Germline CDR1 SGHVS, CDR2 FQNEAQ. Trimming stripped 5 bases from V and 0 bases from J, with 13 bases between. CDR3 nucleotide sequence: TGTGCCAGCAGCCGTCAGCGTGGTATGAACACTGAAGCTTTCTTT. Its translation is CASSRQRGMNTEAFF. Full variable domain (missing parts from reference TRBV7-8 and TRBJ1-1): GAGVSQSPRYKVAKRGQDVALRCDPISGHVSLFWYQQALGQGPEFLTYFQNEAQLDKSGLPSDRFFAERPEGSVSTLKIQRTQQEDSAVYLCASSRQRGMNTEAFFGQGTRLTVV.

The genes are TRBV7-9 and TRBJ1-2; possible D gene TRBD1, 5 bases. This CDR3 is built from 15 residues. Germline V gives CDR1 SEHNR, CDR2 FQNEAQ (reference sequence). The V gene lost 1 base and the J gene lost 4 bases, with 13 bases spanning the gap. CDR3 sequence (DNA): TGTGCCAGCAGCTTAGTCGGCAGACAGTTCTATGGCTACACCTTC. Translated: CASSLVGRQFYGYTF.

The chain employs TRBV2 and TRBJ2-5; no definite D call. Trimming shortened V by 8 bases and J by 5 bases, and 12 bases separated the two germline ends. Germline CDR1 and CDR2: SNHLY and FYNNEI. This CDR3 is 12 amino acids long. The CDR3 loop reads CASDQLMETQYF. The CDR3, as DNA: TGTGCCAGCGACCAACTAATGGAGACCCAGTACTTC.

This clone was seen just once. The gene calls are TRBV4-3 and TRBJ2-2; 15 nucleotides agree with TRBD2. CDR1 is LGHNA and CDR2 is YSLEER in the germline V gene. CDR3 size: 16 residues. Trimming took 4 bases from V and 6 from J; bases not matched to a gene: 3. The CDR3, as DNA: TGCGCCAGCAGCCTGGGACTAGCGGGGGGAGCCGGGGAGCTGTTTTTT. This encodes CASSLGLAGGAGELFF.

The genes are TRBV4-2 and TRBJ2-1; TRBD2 might be the D (6 bases). The CDR3 is 17 amino acids. The germline CDR1 and CDR2 sequences are LGHNA and YNFKEQ. Trimming stripped 2 bases from V and 0 bases from J, with 14 bases between. The CDR3 is CASSQPHAGSSYNEQFF. The DNA of the CDR3 is TGTGCCAGCAGCCAACCCCACGCGGGGAGCTCCTACAATGAGCAGTTCTTC.

V is TRBV30 and J is TRBJ1-4, with TRBD1 matching 10 bases. This CDR3 contains 16 residues. Germline trimming cut 5 bases from V and 8 bases from J; bases unmatched to any gene: 14. CDR1 and CDR2 from the germline V gene are GTSNPN and SVGIG (reference sequence). The chain's CDR3 is CAWDFNSGQGSEKLFF. CDR3 DNA: TGTGCCTGGGATTTTAACTCGGGACAGGGGTCCGAAAAACTGTTTTTT. Based on the CDR3 plus reference TRBV30 and TRBJ1-4, the full variable domain is SQTIHQWPATLVQPVGSPLSLECTVEGTSNPNLYWYRQAAGRGLQLLFYSVGIGQISSEVPQNLSASRPQDRQFILSSKKLLLSDSGFYLCAWDFNSGQGSEKLFFGSGTQLSVL.

The chain has TRBV14 and TRBJ1-2; D ambiguous. The V and J ends lost 0 bases and 4 bases respectively, with 12 bases between them. The germline V gene encodes CDR1 SGHDN and CDR2 FVKESK. The length of the CDR3 is 15 residues. The CDR3 region has the DNA TGTGCCAGCAGCCAAGAGAGCCACGGTCGCTATGGCTACACCTTC. It encodes CASSQESHGRYGYTF.

The J gene is TRBJ2-2, the V gene TRBV5-1; D remains ambiguous. The V end lost 7 bases, the J end lost 0 bases, and 7 bases lay between the germline ends. Germline-derived CDR1 and CDR2 are SGHRS and YFSETQ. This CDR3 contains 13 residues. The CDR3 is CASSHSNTGELFF. Here the CDR3 DNA reads TGCGCCAGCTCACATTCGAACACCGGGGAGCTGTTTTTT.

This chain joins TRBV28 and TRBJ2-1; 13 positions match TRBD2. Germline V gene data show CDR1 as MDHEN and CDR2 as SYDVKM. The CDR3 contains 18 residues. The junction had 4 bases not matched to a gene; V was cut back by 1 base and J by 1 base. The CDR3: CASSLSVLAGGSYNEQFF. In DNA form, the CDR3 reads TGTGCCAGCAGTTTATCGGTACTAGCGGGGGGGTCCTACAATGAGCAGTTCTTC.

The genes are TRBV6-5 and TRBJ2-5; the D gene is possibly TRBD1 (6 bases). The CDR3 has 14 residues. Looked up from germline, CDR1 is MNHEY and CDR2 is SVGAGI. Between the trimmed V and J ends, which lost 5 bases and 0 bases, there was a span of 10 bases. CDR3 DNA sequence: TGTGCCAGCAGTCATCACAGGGACCAAGAGACCCAGTACTTC. Translation gives CASSHHRDQETQYF.

The V and J genes are TRBV29-1 and TRBJ1-1; a weak D match, TRBD1 (5 bases). V dropped 4 bases and J dropped 2 bases, with 20 bases sitting between them. The germline V gene encodes CDR1 SQVTM and CDR2 ANQGSEA. The CDR3 loop spans 16 amino acids. The CDR3 coding sequence is TGCAGCGTTGCTTTCCTCTATCAGGGATCTAACACTGAAGCTTTCTTT. Translated: CSVAFLYQGSNTEAFF.

The chain has TRBV4-2 and TRBJ2-3; 15 bases line up with TRBD2. Germline-derived CDR1 and CDR2 are LGHNA and YNFKEQ. The CDR3 loop spans 16 amino acids. With V trimmed by 1 base and J by 6 bases, 2 bases remained unmatched. The CDR3 sequence: CASSQGGTSGRDTQYF. In nucleotides, the CDR3 is TGTGCCAGCAGCCAAGGCGGGACTAGCGGGAGGGATACGCAGTATTTT.

The chain is built from TRBV6-1 and TRBJ1-5; 8 bases fit TRBD1. V gave up 4 bases and J gave up 2 bases; unmatched junction bases: 4. Germline loops: CDR1 MNHNS, CDR2 SASEGT. The CDR3 contains 15 residues. The CDR3: CASSVDRAGNQPQHF. In DNA, the CDR3 is TGTGCCAGCAGTGTGGACAGGGCCGGCAATCAGCCCCAGCATTTT.

Remarks on this clone: At one boundary the junction diverges from the germline segment, which might be a read error. The CDR3 region is CASSVAGTGGQPQHF. The CDR3 bases are TGTGCCAGCAGCGTAGCCGGGACAGGGGGTCAGCCCCAGCATTTT. The rearrangement uses TRBV7-2 and TRBJ1-5; the match to TRBD1 covers 11 bases. Germline V lookup: CDR1 SGHTA, CDR2 FQGNSA. The CDR3 runs to 15 residues.